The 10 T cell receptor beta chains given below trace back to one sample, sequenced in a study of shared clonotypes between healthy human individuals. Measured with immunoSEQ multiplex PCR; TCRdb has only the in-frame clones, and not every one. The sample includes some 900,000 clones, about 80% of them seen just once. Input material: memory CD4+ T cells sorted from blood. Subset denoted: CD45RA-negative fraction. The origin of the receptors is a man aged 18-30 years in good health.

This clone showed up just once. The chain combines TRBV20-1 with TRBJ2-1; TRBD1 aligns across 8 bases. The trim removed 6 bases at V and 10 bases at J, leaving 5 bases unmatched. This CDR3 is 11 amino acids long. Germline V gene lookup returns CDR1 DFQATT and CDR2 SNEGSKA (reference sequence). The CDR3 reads CSATPGGEQFF. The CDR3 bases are TGCAGTGCGACGCCAGGGGGCGAGCAGTTCTTC.

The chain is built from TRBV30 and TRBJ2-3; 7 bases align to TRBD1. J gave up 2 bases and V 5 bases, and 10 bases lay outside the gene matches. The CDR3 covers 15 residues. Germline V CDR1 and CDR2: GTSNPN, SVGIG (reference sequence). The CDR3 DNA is TGTGCCTGGGACAAGGGGGCGCTGGCCACAGATACGCAGTATTTT. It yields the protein CAWDKGALATDTQYF.

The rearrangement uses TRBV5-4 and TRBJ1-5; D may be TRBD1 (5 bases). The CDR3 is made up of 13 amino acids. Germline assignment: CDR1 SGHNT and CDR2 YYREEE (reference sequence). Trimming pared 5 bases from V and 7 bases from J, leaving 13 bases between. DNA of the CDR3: TGTGCCAGCAGTCGGGGTGGGGACCAGCCCCAGCATTTT. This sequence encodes CASSRGGDQPQHF.

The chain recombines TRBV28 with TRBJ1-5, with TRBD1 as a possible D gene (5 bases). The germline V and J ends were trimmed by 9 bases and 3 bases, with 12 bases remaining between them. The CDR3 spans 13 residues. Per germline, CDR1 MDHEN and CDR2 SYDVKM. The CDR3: CASSGTSNQPQHF. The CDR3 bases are TGTGCCAGTTCCGGGACCTCCAATCAGCCCCAGCATTTT.

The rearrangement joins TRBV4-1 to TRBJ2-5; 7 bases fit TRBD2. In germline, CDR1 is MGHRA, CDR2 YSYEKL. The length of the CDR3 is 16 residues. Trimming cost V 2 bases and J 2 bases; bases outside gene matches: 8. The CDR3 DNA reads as TGCGCCAGCAGCCAACTAAGCAGCGGGGAGCAAGAGACCCAGTACTTC. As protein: CASSQLSSGEQETQYF.

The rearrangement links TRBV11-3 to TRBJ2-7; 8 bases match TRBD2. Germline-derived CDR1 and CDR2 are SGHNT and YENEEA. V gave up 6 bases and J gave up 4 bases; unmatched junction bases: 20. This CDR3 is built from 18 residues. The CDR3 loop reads CASRPIGPISGDRYEQYF. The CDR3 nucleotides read TGTGCCAGCAGGCCTATCGGGCCCATTAGCGGGGACCGATACGAGCAGTACTTC.

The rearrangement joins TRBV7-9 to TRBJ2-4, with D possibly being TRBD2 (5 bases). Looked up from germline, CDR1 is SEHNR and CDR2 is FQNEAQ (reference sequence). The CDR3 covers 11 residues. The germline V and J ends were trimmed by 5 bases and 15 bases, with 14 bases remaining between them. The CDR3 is CASSPLGRGYF. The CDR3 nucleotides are TGTGCCAGCAGCCCTCTGGGCCGGGGGTACTTC. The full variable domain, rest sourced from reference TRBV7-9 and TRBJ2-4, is DTGVSQNPRHKITKRGQNVTFRCDPISEHNRLYWYRQTLGQGPEFLTYFQNEAQLEKSRLLSDRFSAERPKGSFSTLEIQRTEQGDSAMYLCASSPLGRGYFGAGTRLSVL.

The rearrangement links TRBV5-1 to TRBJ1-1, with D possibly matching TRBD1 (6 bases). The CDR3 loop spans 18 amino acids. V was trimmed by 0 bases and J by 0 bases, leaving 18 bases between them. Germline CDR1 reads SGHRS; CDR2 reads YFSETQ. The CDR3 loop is CASSLARGATFLNTEAFF. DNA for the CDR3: TGCGCCAGCAGCTTGGCCCGGGGGGCCACCTTTTTGAACACTGAAGCTTTCTTT.

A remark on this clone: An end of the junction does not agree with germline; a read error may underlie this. CDR3 DNA sequence: TGTGCTAGCAGCTTACTCCCGGCTAGCACAGATACGCAGTATTTT. It encodes CASSLLPASTDTQYF. The chain joins TRBV7-7 to TRBJ2-3; D unresolved. Germline V lookup: CDR1 SSHAT, CDR2 FNYEAQ (reference sequence). The CDR3 contains 15 residues.

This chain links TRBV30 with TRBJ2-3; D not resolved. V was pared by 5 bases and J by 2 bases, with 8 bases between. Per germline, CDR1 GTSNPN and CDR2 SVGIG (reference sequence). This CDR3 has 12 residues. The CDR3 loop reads CAWGQNTDTQYF. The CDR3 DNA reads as TGTGCCTGGGGTCAAAACACAGATACGCAGTATTTT.